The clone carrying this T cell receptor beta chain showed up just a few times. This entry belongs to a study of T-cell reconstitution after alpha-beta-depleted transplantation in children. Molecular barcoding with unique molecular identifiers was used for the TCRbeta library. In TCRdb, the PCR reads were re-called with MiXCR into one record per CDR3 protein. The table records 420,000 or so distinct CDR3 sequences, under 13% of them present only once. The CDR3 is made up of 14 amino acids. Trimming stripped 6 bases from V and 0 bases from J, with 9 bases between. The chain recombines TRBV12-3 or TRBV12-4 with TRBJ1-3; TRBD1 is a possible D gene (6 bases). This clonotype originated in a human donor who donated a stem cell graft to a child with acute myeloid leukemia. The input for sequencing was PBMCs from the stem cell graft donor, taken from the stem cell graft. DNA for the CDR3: TGTGCCAGCAGGGACAGAGACTCTGGAAACACCATATATTTT. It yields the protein CASRDRDSGNTIYF.